This is a list of T cell receptor beta chains from one sample in a study of blood T cell repertoires in COVID-19. Produced via immunoSEQ multiplex PCR; TCRdb's table is partial and in-frame only. The data contain about 98,000 clones, 65% to 90% of them singletons. The sequenced sample was peripheral blood. These receptors originate from a man aged 70-80 years with active or convalescent COVID-19. Each CDR3 is given with its conserved first and last residue. A D gene is named only where the DNA matches it firmly. Clone size, where shown, is once, few, many, or a class for clones that have expanded.

D gene: TRBD2; V gene: TRBV18; clone size: once; J gene: TRBJ2-1; CDR3 DNA: TGTGCCAGCTCACTACTACTTGGGGGGGAGTACAATGAGCAGTTCTTC; CDR3 protein: CASSLLLGGEYNEQFF
D gene: TRBD1; V gene: TRBV6-5; clone size: .; J gene: TRBJ1-4; CDR3 DNA: TGTGCCAGCAGGCTAGGGGGCGCGGATGAAAAACTGTTTTTT; CDR3 protein: CASRLGGADEKLFF
D gene: .; V gene: TRBV6-5; clone size: once; J gene: TRBJ1-2; CDR3 DNA: TGTGCCAGCAGTTACTTCTTGGGGGCCGCCTATGGCTACACCTTC; CDR3 protein: CASSYFLGAAYGYTF
D gene: .; V gene: TRBV6-5; clone size: .; J gene: TRBJ1-1; CDR3 DNA: TGTGCCAGCAGTAACGACAGAAACACTGAAGCTTTCTTT; CDR3 protein: CASSNDRNTEAFF
D gene: .; V gene: TRBV5-6; clone size: .; J gene: TRBJ1-1; CDR3 DNA: TGTGCCAGCAGCGCGCCCGACAGTAACAGATATGAAGCTTTCTTT; CDR3 protein: CASSAPDSNRYEAFF
D gene: .; V gene: TRBV5-1; clone size: .; J gene: TRBJ2-3; CDR3 DNA: TGCGCCAGCAGCCCCGACAACACAGATACGCAGTATTTT; CDR3 protein: CASSPDNTDTQYF
D gene: .; V gene: TRBV11-2; clone size: .; J gene: TRBJ2-7; CDR3 DNA: TGTGCCAGCAGCCCTACAAGACGGGCCAGAGGGGAGGCGTTCGAGCAGTACTTC; CDR3 protein: CASSPTRRARGEAFEQYF
D gene: .; V gene: TRBV4-1; clone size: .; J gene: TRBJ1-2; CDR3 DNA: TGCGCCAGCAGCCAATTACAGAACTATGGCTACACCTTC; CDR3 protein: CASSQLQNYGYTF
D gene: .; V gene: TRBV27; clone size: .; J gene: TRBJ1-6; CDR3 DNA: TGTGCCAGCAGTTTAGGACTAAATAATTCACCCCTCCACTTT; CDR3 protein: CASSLGLNNSPLHF
D gene: .; V gene: TRBV27; clone size: .; J gene: TRBJ2-7; CDR3 DNA: TGTGCCAGCAGTGAGATACGGGACACTTACTACGAGCAGTACTTC; CDR3 protein: CASSEIRDTYYEQYF
D gene: TRBD1; V gene: TRBV24-1; clone size: .; J gene: TRBJ2-4; CDR3 DNA: TGTGCCACCAGTGACTCGCAGGGGGCGGGAAACATTCAGTACTTC; CDR3 protein: CATSDSQGAGNIQYF
D gene: .; V gene: TRBV14; clone size: .; J gene: TRBJ1-2; CDR3 DNA: TGTGCCAGCAGTAAAGGGGGTCTGATTAGTGGATATGGCTACACCTTC; CDR3 protein: CASSKGGLISGYGYTF
D gene: TRBD1; V gene: TRBV5-4; clone size: .; J gene: TRBJ1-2; CDR3 DNA: TGTGCCAGCAGCCCCTTTGGGACAGTGGGTAACTATGGCTACACCTTC; CDR3 protein: CASSPFGTVGNYGYTF
D gene: .; V gene: TRBV5-1; clone size: few; J gene: TRBJ2-3; CDR3 DNA: TGCGCCAGCAGCTTCTCAGGGGACCGCACAGATACGCAGTATTTT; CDR3 protein: CASSFSGDRTDTQYF
D gene: .; V gene: TRBV6-4; clone size: .; J gene: TRBJ2-5; CDR3 DNA: TGTGCCAGCCGAGGGGGAGAGACCCAGTACTTC; CDR3 protein: CASRGGETQYF
D gene: TRBD1; V gene: TRBV11-1; clone size: .; J gene: TRBJ1-2; CDR3 DNA: TGTGCCAGCAGCTCCGGACAGGGGTCGCGTGGCTACACCTTC; CDR3 protein: CASSSGQGSRGYTF
D gene: TRBD1; V gene: TRBV30; clone size: .; J gene: TRBJ2-3; CDR3 DNA: TGTGCCTGGAGTGTGGAGACAGGGGGAATTGATACGCAGTATTTT; CDR3 protein: CAWSVETGGIDTQYF
D gene: .; V gene: TRBV4-2; clone size: .; J gene: TRBJ2-7; CDR3 DNA: TGTGCCAGCAGCCTAGGGACTGAGGGGTCCTACGAGCAGTACTTC; CDR3 protein: CASSLGTEGSYEQYF
D gene: .; V gene: TRBV6-6; clone size: .; J gene: TRBJ1-1; CDR3 DNA: TGTGCCAGCAGCCCCAGTTTGAACACTGAAGCTTTCTTT; CDR3 protein: CASSPSLNTEAFF
D gene: TRBD2; V gene: TRBV15; clone size: .; J gene: TRBJ2-4; CDR3 DNA: TGTGCCACCAGCACCTCCGGGGGGTTAGGCCCTCTAGCCAAAAACATTCAGTACTTC; CDR3 protein: CATSTSGGLGPLAKNIQYF
D gene: TRBD2; V gene: TRBV5-4; clone size: .; J gene: TRBJ2-1; CDR3 DNA: TGTGCCAGCAGCGTCGGACTAGGGCACTACAATGAGCAGTTCTTC; CDR3 protein: CASSVGLGHYNEQFF
D gene: TRBD1; V gene: TRBV7-2; clone size: once; J gene: TRBJ2-3; CDR3 DNA: TGTGCCAGCAGCCCGGGACAGGTTTCAGATACGCAGTATTTT; CDR3 protein: CASSPGQVSDTQYF